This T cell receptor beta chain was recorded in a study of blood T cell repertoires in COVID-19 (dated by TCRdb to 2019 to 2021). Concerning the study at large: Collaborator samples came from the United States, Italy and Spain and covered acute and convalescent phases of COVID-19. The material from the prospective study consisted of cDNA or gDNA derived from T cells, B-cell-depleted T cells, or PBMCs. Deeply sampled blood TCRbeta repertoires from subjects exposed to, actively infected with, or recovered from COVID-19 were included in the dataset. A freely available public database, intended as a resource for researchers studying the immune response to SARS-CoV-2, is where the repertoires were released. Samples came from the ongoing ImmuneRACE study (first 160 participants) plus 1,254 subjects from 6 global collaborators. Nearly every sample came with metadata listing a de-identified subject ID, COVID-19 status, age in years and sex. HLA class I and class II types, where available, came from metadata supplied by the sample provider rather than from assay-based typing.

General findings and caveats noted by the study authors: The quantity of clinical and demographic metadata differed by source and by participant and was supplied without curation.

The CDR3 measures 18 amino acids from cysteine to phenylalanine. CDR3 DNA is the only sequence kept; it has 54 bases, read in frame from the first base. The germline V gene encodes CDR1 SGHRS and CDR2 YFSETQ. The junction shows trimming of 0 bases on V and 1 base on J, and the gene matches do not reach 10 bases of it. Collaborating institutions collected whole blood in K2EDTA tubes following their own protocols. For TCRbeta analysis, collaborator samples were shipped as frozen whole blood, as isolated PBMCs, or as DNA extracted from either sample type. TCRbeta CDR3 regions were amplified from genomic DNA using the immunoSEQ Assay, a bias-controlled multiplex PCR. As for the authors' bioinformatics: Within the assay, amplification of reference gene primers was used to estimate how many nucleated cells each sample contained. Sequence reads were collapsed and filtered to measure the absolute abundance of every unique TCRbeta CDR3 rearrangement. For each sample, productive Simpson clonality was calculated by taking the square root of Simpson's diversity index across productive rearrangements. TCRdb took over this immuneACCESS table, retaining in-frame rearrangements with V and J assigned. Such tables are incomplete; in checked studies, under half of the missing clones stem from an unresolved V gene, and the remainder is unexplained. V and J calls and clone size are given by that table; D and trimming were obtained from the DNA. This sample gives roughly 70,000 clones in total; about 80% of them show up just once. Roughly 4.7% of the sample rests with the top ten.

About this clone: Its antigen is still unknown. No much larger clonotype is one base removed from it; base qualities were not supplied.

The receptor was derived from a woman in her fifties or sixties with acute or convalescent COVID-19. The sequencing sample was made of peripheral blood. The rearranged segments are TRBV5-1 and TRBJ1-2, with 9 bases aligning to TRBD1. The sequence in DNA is TGCGCCAGCAGCTTGGGCCGGGACAGGGAAATACTTAACTATGGCTACACCTTC. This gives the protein CASSLGRDREILNYGYTF. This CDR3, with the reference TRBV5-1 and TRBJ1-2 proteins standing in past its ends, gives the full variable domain KAGVTQTPRYLIKTRGQQVTLSCSPISGHRSVSWYQQTPGQGLQFLFEYFSETQRNKGNFPGRFSGRQFSNSRSEMNVSTLELGDSALYLCASSLGRDREILNYGYTFGSGTRLTVV.